The 27 T cell receptor beta chains reported below all come from one sample, sequenced in a study of blood T cell repertoires in COVID-19. The data were produced by immunoSEQ multiplex PCR, yet TCRdb's version contains in-frame clones alone and is incomplete. The sample has around 100,000 clones; roughly 92% are singletons. The sequenced sample consisted of peripheral blood. The source of these receptors is a man in his fifties or sixties with active COVID-19.

The chain joins TRBV4-1 to TRBJ2-5, with TRBD2 as a possible D gene (6 bases). Germline assignment: CDR1 MGHRA and CDR2 YSYEKL. The CDR3 has 14 amino acids. Trimming took 1 base from V and 4 from J, leaving 10 bases between them. In nucleotides, the CDR3 is TGCGCCAGCAGCCAAGTCGGGAGCGCAGAGACCCAGTACTTC. Translated, it gives CASSQVGSAETQYF.

V and J are TRBV6-5 and TRBJ1-1, with 7 bases lining up with TRBD1. There are 14 residues in the CDR3. V was pared by 7 bases and J by 3 bases, with 8 bases of the junction left unmatched. Germline V CDR1 and CDR2: MNHEY, SVGAGI. CDR3 nucleotide sequence: TGTGCCAGCATAGGCAGGGGGTGGGACACTGAAGCTTTCTTT. Translation: CASIGRGWDTEAFF.

The chain recombines TRBV5-1 with TRBJ2-2; the D gene is possibly TRBD2 (6 bases). Germline CDR1 is SGHRS and CDR2 is YFSETQ. The length of the CDR3 is 16 residues. V was pared by 3 bases and J by 5 bases, with 17 bases between. The CDR3 here is CASSSPGLRTTGELFF. For the CDR3, the DNA is TGCGCCAGCAGCTCCCCGGGACTCCGGACGACCGGGGAGCTGTTTTTT.

The V and J genes are TRBV10-3 and TRBJ1-2; D is possibly TRBD1 (5 bases). Per germline, CDR1 ENHRY and CDR2 SYGVKD. The CDR3 runs 16 residues. Trimming removed 2 bases at V and 8 bases at J, with 21 bases between. DNA of the CDR3: TGTGCCATCAGTGAGAATACCGGGGGAGTAGGGAAGGGCTACACCTTC. This sequence encodes CAISENTGGVGKGYTF.

This clone appeared once. The chain uses TRBV5-1 and TRBJ1-6, with D maybe TRBD1 (5 bases). Germline V gene data show CDR1 as SGHRS and CDR2 as YFSETQ. V was cut by 3 bases and J by 0 bases, with 13 bases left in between. This CDR3 is built from 17 residues. CDR3: CASSSDSPSSYNSPLHF. DNA of the CDR3: TGCGCCAGCAGCTCAGACAGCCCGAGCTCCTATAATTCACCCCTCCACTTT.

The V call is TRBV4-1, the J call TRBJ1-6; 7 bases are shared with TRBD1. Germline CDR1 is MGHRA and CDR2 is YSYEKL. The CDR3 is 17 amino acids. V lost 1 base and J lost 12; bases outside the gene matches: 15. CDR3 protein: CASSQVNPGAGGRPLHF. The CDR3 DNA follows: TGCGCCAGCAGCCAAGTAAACCCCGGGGCAGGGGGAAGACCCCTCCACTTT.

The chain uses TRBV29-1 and TRBJ2-2; D is perhaps TRBD1 (6 bases). V was shortened by 7 bases and J by 5 bases, with 20 bases between the two germline ends. Germline CDR1 is SQVTM and CDR2 is ANQGSEA. The CDR3 runs to 15 residues. CDR3 nucleotides: TGCAGCGCTATTCCGGGACATCTTTTGACCGGGGAGCTGTTTTTT. Translated: CSAIPGHLLTGELFF.

The chain has TRBV18 and TRBJ1-4; no clear D. The CDR3 length is 13 residues. Germline CDR1 is KGHSH and CDR2 is LQKENI. The V end lost 8 bases, the J end lost 8 bases, and 15 bases lay between the germline ends. In DNA, the CDR3 is TGTGCCAGCCAAGAGGGCTTAAGAGAAAAACTGTTTTTT. Its translation: CASQEGLREKLFF.

J is TRBJ2-6 and V is TRBV19, with D hard to call. CDR3 size: 14 residues. V was clipped by 3 bases and J by 0 bases, with 3 bases between them. CDR1 and CDR2 (germline): LNHDA, SQIVND (reference sequence). The CDR3 DNA reads TGTGCCAGTAGTATCCTCTCTGGGGCCAACGTCCTGACTTTC. It codes for CASSILSGANVLTF.

This rearrangement joins TRBV28 to TRBJ1-2; 9 positions agree with TRBD1. The germline V gene has CDR1 MDHEN and CDR2 SYDVKM. Trimming at V came to 5 bases and at J to 7 bases, leaving 20 bases not matched to a gene. The CDR3 loop spans 18 amino acids. CDR3 DNA: TGTGCCAGCAGTATTACCTATGGGACAGGGCATTATGTCAGTGGCTACACCTTC. Translation: CASSITYGTGHYVSGYTF.

V is TRBV27 and J is TRBJ2-5; TRBD2 aligns across 9 bases. Trimming took 3 bases from V and 6 from J; bases not matched to a gene: 8. Germline V gene lookup returns CDR1 MNHEY and CDR2 SMNVEV (reference sequence). The CDR3 length is 15 residues. CDR3 nucleotide sequence: TGTGCCAGCAGTTTTAGCGGAGCGGGAGGAAAGACCCAGTACTTC. It yields the protein CASSFSGAGGKTQYF.

The V call is TRBV9, the J call TRBJ2-1; 10 bases fit TRBD2. The CDR3 runs 15 residues. Trimming took 4 bases from V and 2 from J; bases not matched to a gene: 3. Germline-derived CDR1 and CDR2 are SGDLS and YYNGEE. The CDR3 loop reads CASSSSGGAYNEQFF. The CDR3 DNA follows: TGTGCCAGCAGCTCAAGCGGGGGGGCCTACAATGAGCAGTTCTTC.

This clone was observed once. The genes are TRBV19 and TRBJ2-1; 9 bases fit TRBD1. Germline CDR1 reads LNHDA; CDR2 reads SQIVND (reference sequence). V was pared by 7 bases and J by 7 bases, with 5 bases of the junction left unmatched. The CDR3 totals 13 residues. CDR3 amino acids: CASTPGQGNEQFF. The DNA of the CDR3 is TGTGCCAGTACCCCGGGACAGGGTAATGAGCAGTTCTTC.

V and J are TRBV9 and TRBJ2-3; unclear D gene. The V and J ends lost 0 bases and 4 bases respectively, with 9 bases between them. The germline V gene encodes CDR1 SGDLS and CDR2 YYNGEE. The CDR3 has 14 residues. CDR3 nucleotides: TGTGCCAGCAGCGTAGAATCTCCCTCAGATACGCAGTATTTT. Translation: CASSVESPSDTQYF. The complete variable domain, with remaining parts taken from reference TRBV9 and TRBJ2-3, reads DSGVTQTPKHLITATGQRVTLRCSPRSGDLSVYWYQQSLDQGLQFLIQYYNGEERAKGNILERFSAQQFPDLHSELNLSSLELGDSALYFCASSVESPSDTQYFGPGTRLTVL.

The V gene is TRBV27, the J gene TRBJ1-6; maybe TRBD1 (5 bases). Germline values: CDR1 MNHEY, CDR2 SMNVEV (reference sequence). The CDR3 has 15 residues. V was shortened by 5 bases and J by 7 bases, with 15 bases between the two germline ends. This chain's CDR3 is CASSPAGAGNSPLHF. CDR3 nucleotides: TGTGCCAGCAGTCCAGCTGGGGCGGGGAATTCACCCCTCCACTTT.

V and J are TRBV2 and TRBJ1-2; D is unclear. The CDR3 covers 14 residues. With 4 bases removed from V and 4 bases from J, the gap between germline ends came to 13 bases. Germline CDR1 is SNHLY and CDR2 is FYNNEI. CDR3 sequence reads: CASSGEGLSYGYTF. The CDR3 nucleotides read TGTGCCAGCAGTGGTGAGGGCTTAAGCTATGGCTACACCTTC.

The chain uses TRBV2 and TRBJ2-7; tentative D call: TRBD1 (6 bases). Germline lookup yields CDR1 SNHLY and CDR2 FYNNEI. The V end was cut by 0 bases, the J end by 1 base, with 10 bases between. This CDR3 is built from 15 residues. CDR3 in amino acids: CASSEAGAQSYEQYV. The CDR3 DNA follows: TGTGCCAGCAGTGAAGCGGGGGCGCAATCCTACGAGCAGTACGTC.

The chain is built from TRBV6-2 or TRBV6-3 and TRBJ1-2; 7 bases map to TRBD1. The V and J ends lost 6 bases and 1 base, in that order; junction bases with no gene match: 11. This CDR3 has 16 amino acids. The germline V gene has CDR1 MNHEY and CDR2 SVGEGT. The CDR3 region is CASSRTGTDINYGYTF. CDR3 DNA: TGTGCCAGCAGCCGTACAGGGACAGATATTAACTATGGCTACACCTTC.

In DNA, the CDR3 is TGTGCCAGCAGACCAAACGGGTACTATGGCTACACCTTC. Translating it yields CASRPNGYYGYTF. The chain employs TRBV2 and TRBJ1-2; D uncertain. V was clipped by 6 bases and J by 3 bases, with 11 bases between them. The CDR3 has 13 residues. Germline V gene data show CDR1 as SNHLY and CDR2 as FYNNEI.

The chain recombines TRBV5-1 with TRBJ2-3; 8 nucleotides align to TRBD2. Germline assignment: CDR1 SGHRS and CDR2 YFSETQ. The CDR3 totals 14 residues. The V segment lost 4 bases and the J segment 5 bases; nucleotides outside the gene matches: 6. The DNA of the CDR3 is TGCGCCAGCAGCCCGGGGGGGCCGGGAGATACGCAGTATTTT. Its protein product is CASSPGGPGDTQYF.

The rearrangement uses TRBV24-1 and TRBJ2-2, with D possibly matching TRBD1 (5 bases). Trimming pared 7 bases from V and 5 bases from J, leaving 13 bases between. CDR1 and CDR2 (germline): KGHDR, SFDVKD. The CDR3 is made up of 14 amino acids. The CDR3 region has the DNA TGTGCCACCAGGGACCAGGACATAACCGGGGAGCTGTTTTTT. Its translation: CATRDQDITGELFF.

This clone was seen only a few times. This rearrangement joins TRBV5-1 to TRBJ1-6; 10 positions match TRBD1. Per germline, CDR1 SGHRS and CDR2 YFSETQ. V lost 0 bases, J lost 5 bases, and 2 bases stayed unmatched. The CDR3 runs 16 residues. The CDR3 DNA sequence: TGCGCCAGCAGCTTGGGGACAGGGGGGGATAATTCACCCCTCCACTTT. Encoded protein: CASSLGTGGDNSPLHF.

J is TRBJ2-2 and V is TRBV19; D is perhaps TRBD2 (6 bases). Per the germline V gene, CDR1 is LNHDA and CDR2 is SQIVND (reference sequence). The ends were cut back, 4 bases at V and 6 bases at J, with 15 bases in the middle. The CDR3 consists of 15 residues. CDR3 in DNA: TGTGCCAGTAGTACCCGGGGACTGTCCCCCGGGGAGCTGTTTTTT. Translation gives CASSTRGLSPGELFF.

DNA for the CDR3: TGTGCCACCAGCCCGTACAGGGGGTCCTCCTACAATGAGCAGTTCTTC. Translated: CATSPYRGSSYNEQFF. The chain joins TRBV15 to TRBJ2-1; 8 nucleotides line up with TRBD1. The CDR3 runs 16 residues. Germline values: CDR1 LNHNV, CDR2 YYDKDF (reference sequence). V lost 5 bases to trimming and J lost 0 bases; unmatched junction nucleotides: 6. Full variable domain (rest looked up from reference TRBV15 and TRBJ2-1): DAMVIQNPRYQVTQFGKPVTLSCSQTLNHNVMYWYQQKSSQAPKLLFHYYDKDFNNEADTPDNFQSRRPNTSFCFLDIRSPGLGDTAMYLCATSPYRGSSYNEQFFGPGTRLTVL.

This chain connects TRBV3-1 (or the pseudogene TRBV3-2) to TRBJ1-2; possible D gene TRBD1, 6 bases. Germline CDR1 LGHDT, CDR2 YNNKEL (reference sequence). The CDR3 runs 14 residues. Trimming shortened V by 6 bases and J by 8 bases, and 19 bases separated the two germline ends. The chain's CDR3 is CASSHGGRREGYTF. In DNA, the CDR3 is TGTGCCAGCAGTCACGGGGGGCGTCGAGAGGGCTACACCTTC.

This clone appeared once. The CDR3 loop is CASSKGAKTGSQPQHF. The DNA for the CDR3 is TGTGCCAGCAGCAAAGGGGCCAAAACAGGGTCTCAGCCCCAGCATTTT. The chain is built from TRBV21-1 and TRBJ1-5; whether TRBD1, the table's D call, matches the DNA was not checked. TRBV21-1 is listed as a pseudogene. This CDR3 comprises 16 residues.

The chain combines TRBV5-1 with TRBJ2-2, with TRBD1 identical over 9 bases. Germline CDR1 and CDR2: SGHRS and YFSETQ. Trimming removed 2 bases from V and 4 bases from J; junction bases left unmatched: 3. This CDR3 is 15 amino acids long. The CDR3 DNA is TGCGCCAGCAGCTTAACGACAGGGGGCACCGGGGAGCTGTTTTTT. This translates into CASSLTTGGTGELFF.